This note documents a single T cell receptor (beta chain) sequence. The antigen is not known. The sample is drawn from a study of CD8 T cells in Susac syndrome. Findings and caveats of the study: The study acknowledged a relatively small number of individuals in its TCR sequencing and HLA analysis.

V was cut by 1 base and J by 11 bases, with 8 bases left in between. The CDR3 is 11 amino acids. The germline gives CDR1 SGDLS, CDR2 YYNGEE. Reverse transcription of about 0.5 to 1 ug RNA was performed with random hexamers. A multiplex approach, immunoSEQ multiplex PCR, amplified TCR beta CDR3 across 54 Vbeta and 13 Jbeta. TCRdb used MiXCR to reprocess the immunoSEQ multiplex PCR reads, holding one entry per CDR3 protein. The table has under 200,000 distinct CDR3 sequences, approximately 95% seen once. Peripheral blood CD8+ and CD4+ T cells were profiled by TCR beta sequencing. Purification of the CD8+ and CD4+ T cells relied on negative isolation, and TEMRA cells underwent FACS enrichment.

The J gene is TRBJ2-3, the V gene TRBV9; D remains unclear. The sequence was obtained from a human donor with multiple sclerosis. The specimen sequenced was CD8+ T cells from PBMCs. This chain's CDR3 is CASSVSEQQYF. DNA of the CDR3: TGTGCCAGCAGCGTATCGGAACAGCAGTATTTT.